The 24 T cell receptor beta chains below come from one sample, sequenced in a study of a mutant IDH1 vaccine in newly diagnosed glioma. The time point was: week 47, end of study. Vaccine doses each comprised 300 ug of mutant IDH1 20-mer peptide, with topical imiquimod. Which antigens these TCRs recognize remains unknown. Profiled with immunoSEQ multiplex PCR; TCRdb holds only in-frame clones, not every one. The table includes 30,000 to 35,000 clones, about nine tenths detected once. The sequences come from PBMCs, collected from a glioma patient whose treatment included an IDH1 peptide vaccine. The receptors stem from a man between 35 and 55 years old with glioma.

This rearrangement joins TRBV30 to TRBJ1-1; 8 positions agree with TRBD1. The CDR3 covers 13 residues. V trimming: 4 bases; J trimming: 8 bases; junction bases outside the gene matches: 9. Germline loops: CDR1 GTSNPN, CDR2 SVGIG (reference sequence). The CDR3 nucleotides read TGTGCCTGGAAGTTCCAGGGGGCCGGAGAAGCTTTCTTT. Amino acids: CAWKFQGAGEAFF.

V and J are TRBV5-4 and TRBJ1-1; D call uncertain. Germline V gene data show CDR1 as SGHNT and CDR2 as YYREEE (reference sequence). The CDR3 covers 11 residues. V lost 4 bases, J lost 6 bases, and 7 bases lay in between. This CDR3 is CASSKGPEAFF. CDR3 nucleotides: TGTGCCAGCAGCAAAGGACCTGAAGCTTTCTTT.

The chain joins TRBV7-2 to TRBJ2-7; 9 bases agree with TRBD2. J gave up 5 bases and V 4 bases, and 12 bases lay outside the gene matches. CDR1 is SGHTA and CDR2 is FQGNSA in the germline V gene. The CDR3 is made up of 16 amino acids. As DNA, the CDR3 is TGTGCCAGCAGCTCACCCTTCGGCGGGAGGGAAAACGAGCAGTACTTC. Translation: CASSSPFGGRENEQYF.

The rearrangement links TRBV4-1 to TRBJ1-4, with D perhaps matching TRBD1 (5 bases). Trimming took off 4 bases at V and 0 bases at J, with 9 bases between the two ends. The CDR3 sequence is 15 residues long. Germline V gene lookup returns CDR1 MGHRA and CDR2 YSYEKL. CDR3 bases: TGCGCCAGCAGCCGGACAATAGCAACTAATGAAAAACTGTTTTTT. It is translated as CASSRTIATNEKLFF.

The CDR3 region is CASSYSGTLSYEQYF. The CDR3 nucleotides read TGCGCCAGCAGCTACTCCGGGACTCTTTCCTACGAGCAGTACTTC. This chain uses TRBV5-1 with TRBJ2-7, with a weak D call TRBD2 (6 bases). Trimming left V 3 bases short and J 1 base short, with 14 bases between. CDR3 length equals 15 residues. CDR1 and CDR2 (germline): SGHRS, YFSETQ.

V gene TRBV2 combines with J gene TRBJ1-3; tentative D call: TRBD1 (6 bases). The length of the CDR3 is 15 residues. The germline V and J ends were trimmed by 6 bases and 3 bases, with 15 bases remaining between them. Per the germline V gene, CDR1 is SNHLY and CDR2 is FYNNEI. This CDR3 reads CASSPTGTIGNTIYF. The CDR3 region has the DNA TGTGCCAGCAGCCCGACAGGAACTATTGGAAACACCATATATTTT.

The chain uses TRBV7-2 and TRBJ2-2, with a possible D match to TRBD2 (5 bases). The germline gives CDR1 SGHTA, CDR2 FQGNSA. V gave up 1 base and J gave up 4 bases, with 10 bases separating them. This CDR3 is 15 amino acids long. CDR3 residues: CASSLGGRSTGELFF. DNA of the CDR3: TGTGCCAGCAGCTTAGGAGGGCGGAGCACCGGGGAGCTGTTTTTT.

This chain connects TRBV7-2 to TRBJ2-1; D is tentatively TRBD1 or TRBD2 (5 bases each). V was cut by 2 bases and J by 9 bases, with 11 bases left in between. Germline-derived CDR1 and CDR2 are SGHTA and FQGNSA. The CDR3 covers 13 residues. CDR3 coding DNA: TGTGCCAGCAGCTTACTAGAGGGGCCTGAGCAGTTCTTC. It translates to CASSLLEGPEQFF.

In DNA, the CDR3 is TGCGCCAGCAGCCAAGAAGGCGGAATAAGCACAGATACGCAGTATTTT. This sequence encodes CASSQEGGISTDTQYF. The chain uses TRBV4-3 and TRBJ2-3; unclear D gene. Trimming removed 0 bases at V and 0 bases at J, with 10 bases between. The CDR3 loop spans 16 amino acids. Per germline, CDR1 LGHNA and CDR2 YSLEER.

This rearrangement joins TRBV18 to TRBJ1-4; a possible D gene is TRBD1 (5 bases). The V end lost 6 bases, the J end lost 5 bases, and 10 bases lay between the germline ends. The CDR3 contains 13 residues. The germline V gene has CDR1 KGHSH and CDR2 LQKENI. CDR3 sequence: CASSPNRNEKLFF. DNA of the CDR3: TGTGCCAGCTCCCCAAACAGGAATGAAAAACTGTTTTTT.

The J gene is TRBJ1-5, the V gene TRBV7-8, with 8 nucleotides matching TRBD1. Germline V gives CDR1 SGHVS, CDR2 FQNEAQ. The V gene end was trimmed by 6 bases and the J gene end by 4 bases; junction bases not matched to a gene: 14. The CDR3 contains 17 residues. DNA of the CDR3: TGTGCCAGCAGGCTCGGGACAGGATTCTCGCCTAATCAGCCCCAGCATTTT. This translates into CASRLGTGFSPNQPQHF. The complete variable domain, with remaining parts taken from reference TRBV7-8 and TRBJ1-5, reads GAGVSQSPRYKVAKRGQDVALRCDPISGHVSLFWYQQALGQGPEFLTYFQNEAQLDKSGLPSDRFFAERPEGSVSTLKIQRTQQEDSAVYLCASRLGTGFSPNQPQHFGDGTRLSIL.

The chain has TRBV7-9 and TRBJ2-7; 8 bases fit TRBD1. This CDR3 is built from 17 residues. V was clipped by 5 bases and J by 2 bases; unmatched bases: 14. CDR1 and CDR2 from the germline V gene are SEHNR and FQNEAQ (reference sequence). Here the CDR3 reads CASSPNPGQGRTYEQYV. In DNA, the CDR3 is TGTGCCAGCAGCCCAAACCCCGGACAGGGTAGGACCTACGAGCAGTACGTC.

The chain couples TRBV6-5 to TRBJ1-3, with 7 bases fitting TRBD1. The CDR3 is 15 residues long. V dropped 5 bases and J dropped 4; count of bases not matched to a gene: 8. Germline values: CDR1 MNHEY, CDR2 SVGAGI. DNA for the CDR3: TGTGCCAGCAGTATTACAGGGGAGAAGGGAAACACCATATATTTT. It translates to CASSITGEKGNTIYF.

This CDR3 reads CASSQAYQLAGNKNIQYF. The CDR3 region has the DNA TGCGCCAGCAGCCAAGCTTACCAGCTAGCGGGAAATAAAAACATTCAGTACTTC. The chain is built from TRBV4-1 and TRBJ2-4, with 9 bases matching TRBD2. V lost 1 base and J lost 4; bases outside the gene matches: 11. Germline V lookup: CDR1 MGHRA, CDR2 YSYEKL. The CDR3 is 18 amino acids.

The chain has TRBV25-1 and TRBJ2-1, with 7 bases matching TRBD2. Trimming cost V 1 base and J 8 bases; bases outside gene matches: 11. Germline assignment: CDR1 MGHDK and CDR2 SYGVNS. The CDR3 runs to 16 residues. CDR3 amino acids: CASSELGRAGRDEQFF. For the CDR3, the DNA is TGTGCCAGCAGTGAATTGGGGAGGGCCGGTAGAGATGAGCAGTTCTTC.

This chain uses TRBV28 with TRBJ1-6; D is possibly TRBD1 (5 bases). CDR1 MDHEN and CDR2 SYDVKM come from the germline V gene. The length of the CDR3 is 14 residues. V lost 7 bases to trimming and J lost 9 bases, with 16 bases between them. CDR3 DNA sequence: TGTGCCAGCACCCTGAGGGGTCTAGGTTCACCCCTCCACTTT. This codes for CASTLRGLGSPLHF.

The genes are TRBV15 and TRBJ1-6; D call uncertain. The CDR3 totals 13 residues. V was pared by 4 bases and J by 6 bases, with 7 bases between. Germline V gene data show CDR1 as LNHNV and CDR2 as YYDKDF (reference sequence). Written as DNA, the CDR3 is TGTGCCACCAGCACTGAGGGTAATTCACCCCTCCACTTT. This codes for CATSTEGNSPLHF.

The rearrangement uses TRBV4-2 and TRBJ1-4, with TRBD1 identical over 8 bases. Germline-derived CDR1 and CDR2 are LGHNA and YNFKEQ. With V trimmed by 5 bases and J by 7 bases, 9 bases remained unmatched. This CDR3 is 15 amino acids long. The CDR3 loop reads CASSAARGRGEKLFF. The CDR3 bases are TGTGCCAGCAGCGCCGCCAGGGGGCGGGGTGAAAAACTGTTTTTT.

This chain joins TRBV29-1 and TRBJ2-1; TRBD1 agrees at 8 bases. Germline lookup yields CDR1 SQVTM and CDR2 ANQGSEA. There are 15 residues in the CDR3. The J segment lost 5 bases and the V segment lost 5 bases, leaving 11 bases of the junction unmatched. CDR3: CSVTAVGQENNEQFF. The CDR3 bases are TGCAGCGTTACGGCTGTGGGACAGGAGAACAATGAGCAGTTCTTC.

The chain links TRBV7-9 to TRBJ1-1, with a weak D call TRBD1 (5 bases). V lost 3 bases and J lost 5, with 13 bases in between. Germline assignment: CDR1 SEHNR and CDR2 FQNEAQ (reference sequence). The CDR3 covers 14 residues. CDR3 nucleotides: TGTGCCAGCAGCTTCTGGGAGGGGAATACTGAAGCTTTCTTT. It codes for CASSFWEGNTEAFF.

On this clone itself: Mismatch with germline at one junction end may stem from a read error. The genes are TRBV7-7 and TRBJ2-2; 13 bases match TRBD2. The CDR3 extends over 17 amino acids. Germline V gene sequence: CDR1 SSHAT, CDR2 FNYEAQ (reference sequence). The CDR3 protein is CASSPTSGRAGAGELFF. CDR3 bases: TGTGCTAGCAGCCCAACTAGCGGGAGGGCCGGGGCCGGGGAGCTGTTTTTT.

J is TRBJ2-1 and V is TRBV28; D remains unclear. V was cut by 5 bases and J by 7 bases, with 12 bases left in between. This CDR3 has 13 amino acids. The germline gives CDR1 MDHEN, CDR2 SYDVKM. CDR3 nucleotides: TGTGCCAGCAGTCCTCACGGCTCGAATGAGCAGTTCTTC. Encoded protein: CASSPHGSNEQFF.

This rearrangement joins TRBV28 to TRBJ2-7; D unclear. The length of the CDR3 is 10 residues. Between the trimmed V and J ends, which lost 11 bases and 2 bases, there was a span of 7 bases. Looked up from germline, CDR1 is MDHEN and CDR2 is SYDVKM. The CDR3 sequence: CAGGAYEQYF. CDR3 sequence (DNA): TGTGCCGGTGGGGCCTACGAGCAGTACTTC.

This clone appeared once. The chain carries TRBV10-1 and TRBJ1-3; D gene ambiguous. V was cut by 6 bases and J by 0 bases, with 9 bases left in between. The CDR3 covers 14 residues. Germline V gene lookup returns CDR1 WNHNN and CDR2 SYGVQD (reference sequence). CDR3 sequence: CASSSQNSGNTIYF. CDR3 in DNA: TGCGCCAGCAGCTCACAAAACTCTGGAAACACCATATATTTT.